This T cell receptor beta chain is from a study of blood T cell repertoires in COVID-19. Turning to the study itself: T cells, B-cell-depleted T cells, or PBMCs provided the cDNA or gDNA that served as material.

The CDR3 spans 15 residues. With 5 bases clipped from V and 3 bases from J, the junction kept 5 bases outside the gene matches. CDR1 is SEHNR and CDR2 is FQNEAQ in the germline V gene (reference sequence). Produced via immunoSEQ multiplex PCR; TCRdb's table is partial and in-frame only. The repertoire has around 300,000 clones, approximately 90% of them found once; the top ten carry 3%. Enrolled through a virtual design, the participants were between roughly 18 and 90 years of age and came from under 25 US areas. The chain recombines TRBV7-9 with TRBJ2-3; 10 bases fit TRBD1. Sequences were obtained from PBMCs or T cells enriched from blood (not recorded which). This receptor was obtained from a woman in her fifties or sixties who had recovered from COVID-19. CDR3 amino acids: CASSLDRGPTDTQYF. CDR3 DNA: TGTGCCAGCAGCCTCGACAGGGGGCCTACAGATACGCAGTATTTT. The entire variable domain, with the rest obtained from reference TRBV7-9 and TRBJ2-3, is as follows: DTGVSQNPRHKITKRGQNVTFRCDPISEHNRLYWYRQTLGQGPEFLTYFQNEAQLEKSRLLSDRFSAERPKGSFSTLEIQRTEQGDSAMYLCASSLDRGPTDTQYFGPGTRLTVL.